These 7 T cell receptor beta chains were sequenced from one sample in a study of cytomegalovirus exposure and HLA in healthy donors. PCR used 60 Vbeta primers and 13 Jbeta primers. Profiling relied on immunoSEQ multiplex PCR, and the TCRdb table lists in-frame clones only, not all of them. This sample has approximately 93,000 clones, with about two thirds found just once. The sample consisted of PBMCs. Receptor source: a boy aged 5-17 years in good health and CMV-seropositive.

The CDR3 spells CASSLRQGLNTEAFF. The CDR3 coding sequence is TGTGCCAGCAGTTTACGACAGGGGTTGAACACTGAAGCTTTCTTT. The chain couples TRBV27 to TRBJ1-1; TRBD1 matches at 8 bases. V trimming: 2 bases; J trimming: 0 bases; junction bases outside the gene matches: 2. The germline V gene has CDR1 MNHEY and CDR2 SMNVEV (reference sequence). This CDR3 is 15 amino acids long.

This chain joins TRBV7-9 and TRBJ1-1; 12 positions agree with TRBD1. The CDR3 totals 17 residues. The junction had 11 bases not matched to a gene; V was cut back by 6 bases and J by 3 bases. Germline CDR1 SEHNR, CDR2 FQNEAQ (reference sequence). The CDR3 loop is CASRHWTGTGGDTEAFF. In DNA, the CDR3 is TGTGCCAGCAGACATTGGACCGGGACAGGGGGCGACACTGAAGCTTTCTTT.

The gene calls are TRBV2 and TRBJ1-5; 7 bases are a match to TRBD1. CDR3 length: 15 amino acids. The V segment lost 7 bases and the J segment 7 bases; nucleotides outside the gene matches: 13. Germline CDR1 SNHLY, CDR2 FYNNEI. The CDR3 sequence: CASIRSPGGQQPQHF. CDR3 DNA: TGTGCCAGCATTAGGTCCCCAGGGGGGCAGCAGCCCCAGCATTTT. The full variable domain, with the rest looked up from reference TRBV2 and TRBJ1-5, is EPEVTQTPSHQVTQMGQEVILRCVPISNHLYFYWYRQILGQKVEFLVSFYNNEISEKSEIFDDQFSVERPDGSNFTLKIRSTKLEDSAMYFCASIRSPGGQQPQHFGDGTRLSIL.

The V call is TRBV14, the J call TRBJ1-2; 7 positions agree with TRBD1. The CDR3 length is 13 residues. Per germline, CDR1 SGHDN and CDR2 FVKESK. Trimming cost V 1 base and J 8 bases; bases outside gene matches: 4. DNA for the CDR3: TGTGCCAGCAGCCAAGTAGGGGGCGAAGGCTACACCTTC. Translation: CASSQVGGEGYTF.

The V gene is TRBV2, the J gene TRBJ1-1; D is undetermined. CDR1 is SNHLY, CDR2 FYNNEI, per germline. Trimming left V 6 bases short and J 9 bases short, with 14 bases between. CDR3 length equals 12 residues. This CDR3 is CASSDGRKKAFF. CDR3 nucleotides: TGTGCCAGCAGCGACGGCAGGAAGAAAGCTTTCTTT.

CDR3 amino acids: CASSSTRAINEKLFF. As DNA, the CDR3 is TGCGCCAGCAGCTCGACCAGGGCGATTAATGAAAAACTGTTTTTT. V and J are TRBV5-1 and TRBJ1-4, with a weak D call TRBD1 (5 bases). The CDR3 consists of 15 residues. The germline V gene encodes CDR1 SGHRS and CDR2 YFSETQ. Trimming shortened V by 3 bases and J by 4 bases, and 13 bases separated the two germline ends.

The V and J genes are TRBV2 and TRBJ2-7, with D possibly being TRBD2 (5 bases). Trimming pared 8 bases from V and 5 bases from J, leaving 19 bases between. Germline lookup yields CDR1 SNHLY and CDR2 FYNNEI. CDR3 size: 14 residues. CDR3 DNA sequence: TGTGCCAGCTCGGTTGCCGACCGGAGGCACGAGCAGTACTTC. Protein: CASSVADRRHEQYF.